These 29 T cell receptor beta chains came from one sample sequenced in a study of tumor and adjacent non-tumor tissue in lung cancer. The library came from three nested PCR rounds adapted from ARM-PCR protocols. One entry per CDR3 protein, called by TCRdb with MiXCR from the multiplex PCR reads. The sample contains 100,000 or so distinct CDR3 sequences, 60% to 80% of which appear only once. RNA was extracted from bulk tissue without any cell sorting. More than 3 cm separated this lung sample from the edge of the tumor. The sequenced sample was distant non-tumor lung tissue. All receptors come from a man aged 25 to 40 with non-small cell lung cancer.

Notes on this clonotype: This may stem from a read error, because a much larger clone lies one nucleotide away. This chain uses TRBV6-2 or TRBV6-3 with TRBJ2-7, with 11 positions matching TRBD2. Germline CDR1 reads MNHEY; CDR2 reads SVGEGT. There are 15 residues in the CDR3. V lost 6 bases to trimming and J lost 2 bases; unmatched junction nucleotides: 6. The CDR3 DNA reads TGTGCCAGCAGAACGACTAGCGGGACGACCTACGAGCAGTACTTC. It translates to CASRTTSGTTYEQYF.

The chain recombines TRBV5-6 with TRBJ2-7; TRBD2 is a possible D gene (6 bases). CDR3 length equals 15 residues. Germline CDR1 is SGHDT and CDR2 is YYEEEE. The V end lost 9 bases, the J end lost 0 bases, and 19 bases lay between the germline ends. In DNA form, the CDR3 reads TGTGCCAACATCCGAGTGGTGGGAGGCTCCTACGAGCAGTACTTC. It translates to CANIRVVGGSYEQYF.

As regards this clonotype: One end of the junction does not line up with germline, which may come from a read error. The V and J genes are TRBV5-1 and TRBJ2-1; 9 positions agree with TRBD2. From germline, CDR1 is SGHRS and CDR2 YFSETQ. This CDR3 has 15 residues. CDR3 region: CASKRREGPDAKQFF. DNA of the CDR3: TGTGCCAGCAAGAGGCGGGAGGGCCCGGACGCTAAGCAGTTCTTC.

For this clonotype: A much more abundant neighbour one base away suggests this may be a read error. This sequence joins TRBV5-6 and TRBJ2-7; TRBD1 agrees at 11 bases. The V gene's germline CDR1 is SGHDT and CDR2 YYEEEE. The CDR3 is 16 residues long. The CDR3 nucleotides are TGTGCCAACAGCCAAGGAGGGACAGGGGGATACTACGAGCAGTACTTC. Translated: CANSQGGTGGYYEQYF.

The chain joins TRBV4-3 to TRBJ2-5; the match to TRBD1 covers 9 bases. CDR1 LGHNA and CDR2 YSLEER come from the germline V gene. Trimming removed 11 bases from V and 5 bases from J; junction bases left unmatched: 9. CDR3 size: 13 residues. The CDR3 coding sequence is TGCGCCTGTAGTCGGGACAGGGCCGAGACCCAGTACTTC. It encodes CACSRDRAETQYF.

V usage is TRBV6-5 and J usage is TRBJ2-2; possibly TRBD2 for D (6 bases). The germline gives CDR1 MNHEY, CDR2 SVGAGI. V was clipped by 7 bases and J by 3 bases, with 15 bases between them. This CDR3 is built from 15 residues. Here the CDR3 DNA reads TGTGCCAGCACTGAGGGACTGCCATACACCGGGGAGCTGTTTTTT. Translated: CASTEGLPYTGELFF.

V and J are TRBV5-1 and TRBJ2-1; 11 bases line up with TRBD2. This CDR3 has 15 residues. Looked up from germline, CDR1 is SGHRS and CDR2 is YFSETQ. The junction had 6 bases not matched to a gene; V was cut back by 0 bases and J by 10 bases. The CDR3 DNA follows: TGCGCCAGCAGCTTGGTGGCTAGCGGGAGGCGGGAGCAGTTCTTC. Its translation: CASSLVASGRREQFF.

Details on this clonotype: The CDR3 end shows no conserved phenylalanine or tryptophan, and so a read error is likely. This chain links TRBV11-2 with TRBJ2-7; 8 bases fit TRBD2. This CDR3 is 16 amino acids long. Germline assignment: CDR1 SGHAT and CDR2 FQNNGV. The V gene end was trimmed by 5 bases and the J gene end by 2 bases; junction bases not matched to a gene: 11. In DNA, the CDR3 is TGTGCCAGCAGCCGGGGGGGACTAGGGACCCCCTACGAGCAGTACTTA. This codes for CASSRGGLGTPYEQYL.

In the case of this clonotype: A junction boundary mismatches the germline segment, possibly from a read error. The chain has TRBV28 and TRBJ1-1; D is perhaps TRBD1 (5 bases). This CDR3 spans 14 amino acids. The germline CDR1 and CDR2 sequences are MDHEN and SYDVKM. CDR3 sequence: CARSFAGRGAGAFF. CDR3 in DNA: TGTGCCAGGAGTTTCGCAGGGAGGGGTGCTGGAGCTTTCTTT.

This clonotype was seen more than once but under ten times. Mismatch with germline at one junction end may stem from a read error. V usage is TRBV11-2 and J usage is TRBJ2-1, with 11 bases that match TRBD2. The CDR3 is 15 residues long. CDR1 is SGHAT and CDR2 is FQNNGV in the germline V gene. The CDR3 nucleotides read TGTGCCAGCAGCCCGGGACTAGCGGCCTACAATGAGCAGTTATTC. Translating gives CASSPGLAAYNEQLF.

The chain uses TRBV29-1 and TRBJ1-2; D unclear. In germline, CDR1 is SQVTM, CDR2 ANQGSEA. CDR3 length equals 12 residues. Here the CDR3 reads CSAGRMAYGYTF. The CDR3, as DNA: TGCAGTGCGGGGAGAATGGCGTATGGCTACACCTTC.

About this clonotype: Because the CDR3 is missing its conserved closing phenylalanine or tryptophan, this is likely a read error. The rearrangement uses TRBV24-1 and TRBJ2-3; 9 nucleotides agree with TRBD1. The CDR3 is 16 amino acids. CDR1 and CDR2 from the germline V gene are KGHDR and SFDVKD. V was clipped by 7 bases and J by 3 bases; unmatched bases: 10. CDR3 loop: CATSVPETGGTDTQYL. CDR3 DNA: TGTGCCACCAGCGTGCCGGAGACAGGGGGAACAGATACGCAGTATTTA.

Of note for this clonotype: The junction departs from germline at one end; a sequencing error may be responsible. The chain combines TRBV20-1 with TRBJ2-2, with 10 bases identical to TRBD1. The CDR3 totals 15 residues. Germline V gives CDR1 DFQATT, CDR2 SNEGSKA (reference sequence). The CDR3 is CSTPRQGAGTGELFF. CDR3 DNA: TGCAGTACTCCTCGACAGGGGGCAGGGACCGGGGAGCTGTTCTTT.

The rearrangement joins TRBV20-1 to TRBJ2-1; D might be TRBD2 (7 bases). CDR1 is DFQATT, CDR2 SNEGSKA, per germline (reference sequence). The V and J ends lost 6 bases and 9 bases respectively, with 24 bases between them. The CDR3 loop spans 15 amino acids. For the CDR3, the DNA is TGCAGTGCCAAGCGGACGGGGGGCTGGGGAACTGAGCAGTTCTTC. Its translation: CSAKRTGGWGTEQFF.

The V gene is TRBV5-1, the J gene TRBJ2-7, with 12 bases fitting TRBD2. V was clipped by 5 bases and J by 4 bases; unmatched bases: 7. The V gene's germline CDR1 is SGHRS and CDR2 YFSETQ. CDR3 length: 15 amino acids. CDR3 loop: CASRSGTSGSYEQYF. The CDR3 DNA follows: TGCGCCAGCAGGTCCGGGACTAGCGGGTCGTACGAGCAGTACTTC.

About this clonotype itself: This likely comes from a read error, as the CDR3 has no conserved phenylalanine or tryptophan at its end. The chain links TRBV5-4 to TRBJ2-1; no definite D call. The germline gives CDR1 SGHNT, CDR2 YYREEE (reference sequence). The V end lost 5 bases, the J end lost 0 bases, and 9 bases lay between the germline ends. CDR3 size: 14 residues. The CDR3: CASRALGSYNEQFL. The CDR3 DNA reads as TGTGCCAGCAGAGCTTTGGGCTCCTACAATGAGCAGTTCCTC.

Regarding this clonotype: Because it lacks the conserved phenylalanine or tryptophan at the end, this CDR3 is likely a read error. V and J are TRBV7-9 and TRBJ2-5; 9 nucleotides line up with TRBD1. The germline CDR1 and CDR2 sequences are SEHNR and FQNEAQ (reference sequence). J was trimmed by 4 bases and V by 7 bases; bases with no gene match: 13. This CDR3 spans 16 amino acids. The CDR3 DNA reads as TGTGCCAGCAACACTCAACAGGGGGCGAAGAGAGAGACCCAGTACATC. Its protein product is CASNTQQGAKRETQYI.

This clonotype showed up just once. Because the CDR3 is missing its conserved closing phenylalanine or tryptophan, this is likely a read error. The V and J genes are TRBV13 and TRBJ2-7; D uncertain. Germline loops: CDR1 PRHDT, CDR2 FYEKMQ (reference sequence). The CDR3 length is 13 residues. The CDR3 nucleotides are TGTGTCAGTAGCCCCCACCCACGTGCCGAGCAGTACTTA. Residues: CVSSPHPRAEQYL.

The V gene is TRBV6-2 or TRBV6-3, the J gene TRBJ2-3; D not resolved. Germline lookup yields CDR1 MNHEY and CDR2 SVGEGT. Trimming shortened V by 8 bases and J by 6 bases, and 15 bases separated the two germline ends. There are 13 residues in the CDR3. The CDR3 nucleotides read TGTGCCAGCGGTTCTCGTCCGGCCGATACGCAGTATTTT. Encoded protein: CASGSRPADTQYF.

This clonotype was counted ten times or more. This sequence joins TRBV6-5 and TRBJ1-6; D remains ambiguous. V lost 0 bases and J 2 bases, leaving 5 bases between the germline ends. CDR3 length: 15 residues. Germline CDR1 and CDR2: MNHEY and SVGAGI. CDR3 amino acids: CASSYSPAYNSPLHF. CDR3 nucleotide sequence: TGTGCCAGCAGTTACTCACCAGCCTATAATTCACCCCTCCACTTT.

A remark on this clonotype: At one end the junction does not follow the germline gene, possibly because of a read error. V is TRBV6-2 or TRBV6-3 and J is TRBJ2-1, with 8 positions matching TRBD2. Germline V gene data show CDR1 as MNHEY and CDR2 as SVGEGT. The CDR3 is made up of 16 amino acids. The CDR3 DNA sequence: TGTGCTAGCAGTCGGGAGGGGGAGGGGCCATACAATGAGCAGTTCTTC. Translated, it gives CASSREGEGPYNEQFF.

This chain's CDR3 is CASSLRSSHSEQFF. The CDR3 DNA reads as TGTGCCAGCAGCCTGAGAAGCTCCCACAGTGAGCAGTTCTTC. The rearrangement joins TRBV11-3 to TRBJ2-1; D call uncertain. There are 14 residues in the CDR3. Germline V gene lookup returns CDR1 SGHNT and CDR2 YENEEA. Trimming removed 5 bases at V and 9 bases at J, with 17 bases between. The variable domain in full, with the rest retrieved from reference TRBV11-3 and TRBJ2-1, is EAGVVQSPRYKIIEKKQPVAFWCNPISGHNTLYWYLQNLGQGPELLIRYENEEAVDDSQLPKDRFSAERLKGVDSTLKIQPAELGDSAVYLCASSLRSSHSEQFFGPGTRLTVL.

This chain links TRBV6-5 with TRBJ1-6; D unclear. CDR1 MNHEY and CDR2 SVGAGI come from the germline V gene. The CDR3 loop spans 16 amino acids. CDR3 amino acids: CASCYASYGNNSQLHF. In DNA, the CDR3 is TGTGCAAGCTGTTACGCCTCTTACGGGAATAATTCACAGCTCCACTTT.

The gene calls are TRBV11-2 and TRBJ1-2; D not resolved. With 5 bases removed from V and 4 bases from J, the gap between germline ends came to 8 bases. Germline CDR1 and CDR2: SGHAT and FQNNGV. This CDR3 is 12 amino acids long. The DNA for the CDR3 is TGTGCCAGCAGCGACGGCTTCTATGGCTACACCTTC. Its translation is CASSDGFYGYTF.

The sample holds one count of this clonotype. Since no conserved phenylalanine or tryptophan closes the CDR3, a read error is the likely cause. Because the CDR3's place on the DNA is in doubt, the DNA is left out and the CDR3 is given as listed by TCRdb. The chain has TRBV12-3 or TRBV12-4 and TRBJ2-2. The CDR3 is 13 amino acids in total, end residues counted. The CDR3 protein is CASSLQITGELFS.

Here the CDR3 reads CATNDALREDTQYF. DNA for the CDR3: TGTGCCACCAATGACGCCTTGCGGGAGGATACGCAGTATTTT. The J gene is TRBJ2-3, the V gene TRBV24-1; 7 bases align to TRBD2. Trimming took 8 bases from V and 6 from J; bases not matched to a gene: 10. CDR1 and CDR2 from the germline V gene are KGHDR and SFDVKD. This CDR3 spans 14 amino acids.

As to this clonotype: A much larger clone sits a single nucleotide away, making a read error possible. V usage is TRBV6-1 and J usage is TRBJ2-2; 8 nucleotides agree with TRBD2. The CDR3 covers 15 residues. CDR1 MNHNS and CDR2 SASEGT come from the germline V gene. The CDR3 loop reads CASRRGSGRTGALFF. In nucleotides, the CDR3 is TGTGCCAGCAGGAGGGGGAGCGGGAGAACCGGGGCGCTGTTTTTT.

Points on this clonotype: The junction departs from germline at one end; a sequencing error may be responsible. The chain recombines TRBV12-3 or TRBV12-4 with TRBJ2-2, with a tentative D call TRBD2 (5 bases). This CDR3 comprises 15 residues. The CDR3 DNA sequence: TGTGCCAGCAGCCCTGACTACGTGAACATCGGGGAGCTGTTTTTT. Translating gives CASSPDYVNIGELFF.

The sample holds a few counts of this clonotype. The rearrangement uses TRBV11-2 and TRBJ1-2, with D maybe TRBD1 (6 bases). Germline lookup yields CDR1 SGHAT and CDR2 FQNNGV. This CDR3 spans 13 amino acids. V gave up 10 bases and J gave up 2 bases, with 14 bases separating them. The CDR3 nucleotides read TGTGCCATAGGGTCCACAGGGAACTATGGCTACACCTTC. Its protein product is CAIGSTGNYGYTF.